The 10 T cell receptor beta chains below all came from one sample that was sequenced in a study of control samples from healthy donors and cancer patients. Measured with immunoSEQ multiplex PCR; TCRdb has only the in-frame clones, and not every one. There are around 90,000 clones in the sample; roughly nine tenths occur only once, and 20% to 25% lies in the top ten. What was sequenced was blood. Receptors originate from a young man in good health.

The CDR3 reads CATSGSRGVKETQYF. CDR3 in DNA: TGTGCCACCAGTGGATCCAGAGGGGTGAAAGAGACCCAGTACTTC. The J gene is TRBJ2-5, the V gene TRBV24-1, with D perhaps assigned TRBD1 or TRBD2 (5 bases each). CDR1 and CDR2 from the germline V gene are KGHDR and SFDVKD. The V gene lost 5 bases and the J gene lost 3 bases, with 15 bases spanning the gap. The CDR3 totals 15 residues.

The chain has TRBV5-6 and TRBJ2-1, with 11 bases matching TRBD1. After removal of 1 base from V and 12 bases from J, the junction contained 3 bases not matched to a gene. The CDR3 length is 13 residues. Germline CDR1 and CDR2: SGHDT and YYEEEE. CDR3 DNA: TGTGCCAGCAGCTTGCCCGGGACAGGGGGGCAGTTCTTC. This translates into CASSLPGTGGQFF.

The genes are TRBV6-6 and TRBJ2-2; D unresolved. This CDR3 has 12 residues. Trimming left V 6 bases short and J 8 bases short, with 10 bases between. Germline V gene data show CDR1 as MNHNY and CDR2 as SVGAGI (reference sequence). CDR3 loop: CASSPGAGELFF. The CDR3 DNA is TGTGCCAGCAGCCCAGGCGCGGGGGAGCTGTTTTTT.

By share, this clone ranks as medium-sized. The sample has other DNA sequences that encode this CDR3 too. The chain is built from TRBV7-2 and TRBJ1-2, with 7 nucleotides matching TRBD1. V shed 1 base, J shed 8 bases, and the junction held 4 bases outside the gene matches. Germline V CDR1 and CDR2: SGHTA, FQGNSA. The CDR3 length is 13 residues. The CDR3: CASSLGGGGGYTF. CDR3 nucleotide sequence: TGTGCCAGCAGCTTAGGAGGGGGCGGGGGCTACACCTTC.

V gene TRBV12-3 or TRBV12-4 combines with J gene TRBJ1-2; D may be TRBD1 (5 bases). The germline V and J ends were trimmed by 7 bases and 4 bases, with 13 bases remaining between them. The CDR3 consists of 13 residues. The CDR3: CASTPNGAYGYTF. The CDR3 DNA sequence: TGTGCCAGCACCCCGAATGGGGCCTATGGCTACACCTTC.

This chain links TRBV19 with TRBJ2-1, with 12 bases aligning to TRBD1. From germline, CDR1 is LNHDA and CDR2 SQIVND (reference sequence). The CDR3 sequence is 14 residues long. J lost 3 bases, V lost 8 bases, and 2 bases had no gene match. Here the CDR3 reads CASWDRGLYNEQFF. The CDR3 coding sequence is TGTGCCAGTTGGGACAGGGGGCTCTACAATGAGCAGTTCTTC.

The genes are TRBV3-1 (or the pseudogene TRBV3-2) and TRBJ2-4; no clear D gene. Looked up from germline, CDR1 is LGHDT and CDR2 is YNNKEL (reference sequence). V shed 1 base and J shed 4 bases, with 11 bases lying between them. CDR3 size: 15 residues. The CDR3, as DNA: TGTGCCAGCAGCCAAGGGGCCCGGGTTAAAAACATTCAGTACTTC. Protein sequence: CASSQGARVKNIQYF.

The rearrangement links TRBV6-5 to TRBJ1-1; D not resolved. Trimming cost V 2 bases and J 7 bases, with 17 bases left between them. Germline V CDR1 and CDR2: MNHEY, SVGAGI. The length of the CDR3 is 15 residues. CDR3 protein: CASSYDWVREGEAFF. In DNA, the CDR3 is TGTGCCAGCAGTTACGACTGGGTTAGGGAAGGTGAAGCTTTCTTT.

This rearrangement joins TRBV30 to TRBJ1-6; D ambiguous. Germline CDR1 reads GTSNPN; CDR2 reads SVGIG (reference sequence). The CDR3 has 13 amino acids. Trimming left V 4 bases short and J 5 bases short, with 9 bases between. CDR3 region: CAWTTANNSPLHF. DNA for the CDR3: TGTGCCTGGACCACCGCCAATAATTCACCCCTCCACTTT.

V usage is TRBV6-1 and J usage is TRBJ1-4; 7 nucleotides line up with TRBD1. V shed 2 bases, J shed 7 bases, and the junction held 10 bases outside the gene matches. This CDR3 has 16 amino acids. The germline gives CDR1 MNHNS, CDR2 SASEGT. CDR3 amino acids: CASSETGANPSEKLFF. The CDR3 DNA reads TGTGCCAGCAGTGAAACAGGGGCTAACCCCAGTGAAAAACTGTTTTTT.